The 9 T cell receptor beta chains given below trace back to one sample, sequenced in a study of T cell repertoires in aging, cancer and after chemotherapy. A mixed TRB-A/B primer pool amplified rearranged TRB by multiplex touch-down PCR. TCRdb reprocessed the multiplex PCR reads with MiXCR, giving one entry per CDR3 protein. This table has a few thousand distinct CDR3 sequences, roughly 70% appearing once. TCR beta rearrangements were amplified from peripheral blood genomic DNA. Sequences were obtained from blood. These receptors were taken from a human donor with a solid tumor.

The rearrangement joins TRBV7-2 to TRBJ2-7; D is perhaps TRBD1 or TRBD2 (5 bases each). V lost 0 bases, J lost 2 bases, and 8 bases lay in between. This CDR3 comprises 14 residues. Germline V gene sequence: CDR1 SGHTA, CDR2 FQGNSA. The CDR3: CASSLAGRAYEQYF. CDR3 sequence (DNA): TGTGCCAGCAGCTTAGCGGGGCGGGCCTACGAGCAGTACTTC.

This clonotype was seen a few times. The chain joins TRBV7-3 to TRBJ1-2; 10 positions agree with TRBD1. CDR1 and CDR2 from the germline V gene are SGHTA and FQGTGA. V shed 5 bases, J shed 6 bases, and the junction held 6 bases outside the gene matches. The CDR3 runs 14 residues. In DNA form, the CDR3 reads TGTGCCAGCAGCCTCAGGGGGACAGGGGATGGCTACACCTTC. It codes for CASSLRGTGDGYTF.

The rearrangement joins TRBV11-2 to TRBJ2-7, with D unclear. This CDR3 has 15 residues. The V and J ends lost 5 bases and 2 bases respectively, with 16 bases between them. CDR1 is SGHAT, CDR2 FQNNGV, per germline. This CDR3 is CASSGPGRTPYEQYF. CDR3 coding DNA: TGTGCCAGCAGCGGCCCGGGCAGGACCCCCTACGAGCAGTACTTC.

The V gene is TRBV18, the J gene TRBJ1-2; 7 bases map to TRBD1. V was pared by 7 bases and J by 4 bases, with 15 bases of the junction left unmatched. The CDR3 loop spans 16 amino acids. Germline loops: CDR1 KGHSH, CDR2 LQKENI. CDR3 residues: CASLPSLTTGLYGYTF. CDR3 DNA sequence: TGTGCCAGCTTACCTTCCTTAACGACAGGGCTCTATGGCTACACCTTC.

V gene TRBV6-5 combines with J gene TRBJ2-5; TRBD1 matches at 7 bases. This CDR3 spans 15 amino acids. After removal of 2 bases from V and 2 bases from J, the junction contained 5 bases not matched to a gene. Per the germline V gene, CDR1 is MNHEY and CDR2 is SVGAGI. Here the CDR3 DNA reads TGTGCCAGCAGTTACGGGGGACAGCGTCAAGAGACCCAGTACTTC. This sequence encodes CASSYGGQRQETQYF.

This clonotype was recorded a few times. V usage is TRBV20-1 and J usage is TRBJ1-3; 7 bases fit TRBD1. This CDR3 contains 14 residues. Trimming at V came to 1 base and at J to 11 bases, leaving 11 bases not matched to a gene. Germline V gene sequence: CDR1 DFQATT, CDR2 SNEGSKA (reference sequence). The CDR3 sequence is CSARAYNVQGPIYF. The CDR3 region has the DNA TGCAGTGCTAGAGCTTATAATGTACAGGGGCCCATATATTTT.

The chain has TRBV19 and TRBJ1-1; 9 bases line up with TRBD1. Germline-derived CDR1 and CDR2 are LNHDA and SQIVND (reference sequence). Trimming removed 7 bases from V and 2 bases from J; junction bases left unmatched: 11. The CDR3 runs to 16 residues. The CDR3: CASKKGTGSRNTEAFF. For the CDR3, the DNA is TGTGCCAGTAAAAAGGGGACAGGGTCACGCAACACTGAAGCTTTCTTT.

This chain uses TRBV20-1 with TRBJ2-1; 9 nucleotides match TRBD2. Germline assignment: CDR1 DFQATT and CDR2 SNEGSKA (reference sequence). There are 16 residues in the CDR3. Losses at the gene ends were 6 bases for V and 9 bases for J; bases not matched to a gene: 18. The DNA of the CDR3 is TGCAGTGCGGAGCTAGCCGGGACTAGCTTTGTCGGTGAGCAGTTCTTC. Protein: CSAELAGTSFVGEQFF.

This clonotype was counted a few times. The genes are TRBV29-1 and TRBJ1-5, with D perhaps TRBD1 (6 bases). The CDR3 has 12 amino acids. CDR1 is SQVTM and CDR2 is ANQGSEA in the germline V gene. V lost 4 bases and J lost 5, with 9 bases in between. The CDR3 here is CSVGGQDQPQHF. Written as DNA, the CDR3 is TGCAGCGTTGGGGGGCAGGATCAGCCCCAGCATTTT.